These T cell receptor beta chains were read from a single sample in a study of blood T cells in healthy people across ages. Via MiXCR, TCRdb re-called the 5' RACE reads, giving one row per CDR3 protein. The data show 1.6 million or so distinct CDR3 sequences, 30% to 40% seen once. The specimen was blood. Every receptor here comes from a woman aged 25 to 39 in good health. Both conserved end residues are part of each CDR3. Each record gives: clone size, D gene, J gene, V gene, CDR3 DNA, CDR3 protein. The D gene is left open where the match is weak. Clone size is not always given. Where it is, it says once, few, many or a class for expanded clones.

>many|.|TRBJ2-1|TRBV27
TGTGCCAGCTCTGTGCAGTTCTTC
CASSVQFF
>many|.|TRBJ1-5|TRBV12-3/TRBV12-4
TGTGCCAGCAGTTTTGGGGGGCTCGGCAATCAGCCCCAGCATTTT
CASSFGGLGNQPQHF
>few|.|TRBJ2-3|TRBV15
TGTGCCACCAGCAGAGAGGAGCTGACGGGGAGGACAGATACGCAGTATTTT
CATSREELTGRTDTQYF
>.|.|TRBJ1-3|TRBV12-3/TRBV12-4
TGTGCCAGCAGTTTAGGCCTGAGTATCTCTGGAAACACCATATATTTT
CASSLGLSISGNTIYF
>.|.|TRBJ1-6|TRBV27
TGTGCCAGCAGTCCTAACGGCGGGGAGCATTCACCCCACCACTTT
CASSPNGGEHSPHHF
>.|.|TRBJ2-4|TRBV7-9
TGTGCCAGCAGCTTAGTTCTACCCGCCAAAAACATTCAGTACTTC
CASSLVLPAKNIQYF
>few|.|TRBJ2-1|TRBV10-2
TGCGCCAGCAGTGCGGGACTCTTGGGCGATGAGCAGTTCTTC
CASSAGLLGDEQFF
>many|.|TRBJ1-5|TRBV6-6
TGTGCCAGCAGCCACGGACGGGGTCAGCCCCAGCATTTT
CASSHGRGQPQHF
>.|.|TRBJ2-7|TRBV30
TGTGCCTGGAGTACATTCTACGAGCAGTACTTC
CAWSTFYEQYF
>once|.|TRBJ2-6|TRBV27
TGTGCCAGCTCCCGACAGGCTCTTTACTCTGGGGCCAACGTCCTGACTTTC
CASSRQALYSGANVLTF
>few|TRBD2|TRBJ2-5|TRBV24-1
TGTGCCACCAGTGATGGGACTAGCGGGGCGGAGACCCAGTACTTC
CATSDGTSGAETQYF
>once|TRBD2|TRBJ2-7|TRBV5-1
TGCGCCAGCAGCTTCACCCAGGGACTAGCGGGACGGACCTACGAGCAGTACTTC
CASSFTQGLAGRTYEQYF
>.|TRBD2|TRBJ2-3|TRBV9
TGTGCCAGCAGCTTAGGACTAGCGATGGATACGCAGTATTTT
CASSLGLAMDTQYF
>.|.|TRBJ2-3|TRBV20-1
TGCAGTGCTAGTCCCAGCGCCCGAGGAACAGATACGCAGTATTTT
CSASPSARGTDTQYF
>.|.|TRBJ1-1|TRBV12-3/TRBV12-4
TGTGCCAGCAGTTTACGCGGGCCGTGTTATGCAGCTTTCTTT
CASSLRGPCYAAFF
>.|.|TRBJ1-1|TRBV24-1
TGTGCCACCAGTGACCCCGGCGGTACTGAAGCTTTCTTT
CATSDPGGTEAFF
>.|TRBD2|TRBJ2-3|TRBV24-1
TGTGCCACCGGGTACGCGGGAGGGCCGGGTACAGATACGCAGTATTTT
CATGYAGGPGTDTQYF
>many|TRBD1|TRBJ2-5|TRBV29-1
TGCAGCGTACGATACAGGGGCCGTCAAGAGACCCAGTACTTC
CSVRYRGRQETQYF
>.|.|TRBJ2-1|TRBV5-1
TGCGCCAGCAGCTTGGAAGGACTAGGGGGGGTAAATGAGCAGTTCTTC
CASSLEGLGGVNEQFF
>many|.|TRBJ2-3|TRBV7-9
TGTGCCAGCAGCTTAAAGGAGACGACCAGCACAGATACGCAGTATTTT
CASSLKETTSTDTQYF
>.|.|TRBJ1-2|TRBV6-5
TGTGCCAGCAGTTACTCTCCGGTGGGACAAAGTGAAAACTATGGCTACACCTTC
CASSYSPVGQSENYGYTF
>few|.|TRBJ2-5|TRBV12-5
TGTGCTAGTGGTTTTATAGGACAAGAGACCCAGTACTTC
CASGFIGQETQYF
>many|.|TRBJ2-1|TRBV20-1
TGCAGTGCTTACACTAGCTTCAATGAGCAGTTCTTC
CSAYTSFNEQFF
>few|.|TRBJ1-1|TRBV5-1
TGCGCCAGCAGCTTACCCGGAGAGGGGAACACTGAAGCTTTCTTT
CASSLPGEGNTEAFF
>.|.|TRBJ2-1|TRBV20-1
TGCAGTGCTACTAGCGATTCCTACAATGAGCAGTTCTTC
CSATSDSYNEQFF
>.|TRBD1|TRBJ2-1|TRBV12-3/TRBV12-4
TGTGCCAGCAGCCATTCTTTGACAGGGAGTTTGGACAATGAGCAGTTCTTC
CASSHSLTGSLDNEQFF
>few|.|TRBJ2-7|TRBV20-1
TGCAGTGCTAGAGAGAGCGGGTTCTCCTACGAGCAGTACTTC
CSARESGFSYEQYF
>.|TRBD1|TRBJ2-4|TRBV27
TGTGCCAGCCCGGGACAGGAGGTCAAAAACATTCAGTACTTC
CASPGQEVKNIQYF
>few|.|TRBJ2-1|TRBV7-6
TGTGCCAGCAGCTTAGACGCGGGAAAAACTTACAATGAGCAGTTCTTC
CASSLDAGKTYNEQFF
>.|TRBD1|TRBJ2-7|TRBV5-1
TGCGCCAGCAGCTCAACCGACAGGGTAGGAGCCTACGAGCAGTACTTC
CASSSTDRVGAYEQYF
>.|TRBD2|TRBJ2-3|TRBV7-9
TGTGCCGGCAGCTCGGACATCTCTAGCGGGAGGAACCTTAGCACAGATACGCAGTATTTT
CAGSSDISSGRNLSTDTQYF
>few|TRBD1|TRBJ1-2|TRBV20-1
TGCAGTGCTCACTCTGGGACAGGGGGCCTCAATGGCTACACCTTC
CSAHSGTGGLNGYTF
>.|.|TRBJ2-1|TRBV20-1
TGCAGTGCTCCTCCCGGCGGCCTCTCGGATGAGCAGTTCTTC
CSAPPGGLSDEQFF
>few|TRBD1|TRBJ2-3|TRBV4-1
TGCGCCAGCAGCCCAGACCAGGGGGCTCTCGCAGATACGCAGTATTTT
CASSPDQGALADTQYF
>.|TRBD2|TRBJ2-2|TRBV5-1
TGCGCCAGCAGCCCCGGACTAGCCCCGAGCGGGAGAGGTACCGGGGAGCTGTTTTTT
CASSPGLAPSGRGTGELFF
>.|.|TRBJ2-3|TRBV6-6
TGTGCCAGCAGCCGCGTGGGGGGGGCGGGGGCAGATACGCAGTATTTT
CASSRVGGAGADTQYF
>few|TRBD2|TRBJ2-1|TRBV9
TGTGCCAGCAGCGTAGGGTGGGCGGGGGGTCCGTACAATGAGCAGTTCTTC
CASSVGWAGGPYNEQFF
>.|TRBD2|TRBJ2-7|TRBV3-1
TGTGCCAGCAGCCAAGTTCTAGCGGGGGCTGCCTACGAGCAGTACTTC
CASSQVLAGAAYEQYF
>few|TRBD1|TRBJ1-1|TRBV12-3/TRBV12-4
TGTGCCAGCAGTTTACAGGGGGCGCGTAGGAATGAAGCTTTCTTT
CASSLQGARRNEAFF
>.|.|TRBJ2-3|TRBV5-5
TGTGCCAGCAGCCTGTCCGGGACCCACAACACAGATACGCAGTATTTT
CASSLSGTHNTDTQYF
>few|TRBD1|TRBJ2-1|TRBV28
TGTGCCAGCAGTTCCCGGGACAGGGTACGGACCTCCTACAATGAGCAGTTCTTC
CASSSRDRVRTSYNEQFF
>many|.|TRBJ2-7|TRBV29-1
TGCAGCGTTGAAGCGTCTAGCAACACCGACTACGAGCAGTACTTC
CSVEASSNTDYEQYF
>.|.|TRBJ2-1|TRBV28
TGTGCCAGCAGTGTCCCCAGCCTTCCGACAGGGGAGGCAGCGGGAGAGGGAAATGAGCAGTTCTTC
CASSVPSLPTGEAAGEGNEQFF
>few|.|TRBJ2-6|TRBV29-1
TGCAGCGTTGAAGATCTTTACGGGGGCTCTGGGGCCAACGTCCGGACTTTC
CSVEDLYGGSGANVRTF
>few|TRBD1|TRBJ2-5|TRBV27
TGTGCCAGCAGTTTCCGATATGGGGACAGGGCGTGGGAGACCCAGTACTTC
CASSFRYGDRAWETQYF